This T cell receptor (beta chain) was sequenced for a study of CD8+CD57+ T cells in acquired aplastic anemia. Both TCR beta VDJ combination and CDR3 sequence profiling were carried out. Genomic DNA was the template for this profiling. TCRdb used MiXCR to reprocess the reads, holding one entry per CDR3 protein. The sample records just over 450,000 distinct CDR3 sequences, roughly a third being singletons. The study, taken as a whole, reports: It was found that about 31 CD8+ CDR3 sequences were shared between patients and controls.

The V end lost 4 bases, the J end lost 3 bases, and 12 bases lay between the germline ends. Germline CDR1 reads SQVTM; CDR2 reads ANQGSEA. The CDR3 is 13 residues long. It was patients with CD8+CD57+ cell expansion by flow cytometry who were chosen for sequencing. The sample holds many counts of this clonotype. Its antigen is not known. This TCR was recovered from a human donor with aplastic anemia. The V call is TRBV29-1, the J call TRBJ1-1; unclear D gene. Sequenced: sorted CD4+, CD8+, or CD8+CD57+ T cells (not recorded which) from PBMCs. CDR3 bases: TGCAGCGTTGTTAAAGGTGGGGACACTGAAGCTTTCTTT. This sequence encodes CSVVKGGDTEAFF.